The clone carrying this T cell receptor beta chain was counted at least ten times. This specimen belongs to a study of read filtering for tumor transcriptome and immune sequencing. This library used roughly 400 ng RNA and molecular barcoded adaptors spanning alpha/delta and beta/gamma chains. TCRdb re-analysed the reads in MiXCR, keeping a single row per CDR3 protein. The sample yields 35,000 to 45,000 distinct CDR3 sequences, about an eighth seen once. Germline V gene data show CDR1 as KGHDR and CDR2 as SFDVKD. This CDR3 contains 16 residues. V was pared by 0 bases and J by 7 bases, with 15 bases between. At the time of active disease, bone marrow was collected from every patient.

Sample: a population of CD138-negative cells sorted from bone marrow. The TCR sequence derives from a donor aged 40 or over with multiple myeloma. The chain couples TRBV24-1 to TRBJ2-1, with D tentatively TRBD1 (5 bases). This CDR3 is CATSDLPRAGWNEQFF. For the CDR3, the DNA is TGTGCCACCAGTGATTTGCCCCGGGCAGGGTGGAATGAGCAGTTCTTC.